This T cell receptor (beta chain) was profiled in a study of T-cell reconstitution after alpha-beta-depleted transplantation in children. General study results and limits: Several hundred graft clones that had expanded were reportedly the source of alpha-beta T cells about two months after transplant. It was surviving recipient T cells and thymic progenitors that gave some patients high TCRbeta diversity at day 60. T-cell counts and diversity at one year post-transplant came mainly from newly produced T cells.

Library preparation (for TCRbeta) was performed with unique molecular identifiers. MiXCR was run by TCRdb on the PCR reads, yielding one entry per CDR3 protein. Found here are around 270,000 distinct CDR3 sequences, about 7.3% of them singletons; the top ten hold about 9.1%. This clonotype showed up just a few times. Its target is not known. Sequencing used peripheral blood, obtained 360 days after TCRalphabeta/CD19-depleted stem cell transplant. This TCR came from a female patient aged 2-15 years who had a stem cell transplant for Fanconi anemia, so the T cells may come from the graft donor.

Here the CDR3 DNA reads TGTGCCAGCAGCTTGGGGGGACAGGGCCAAGAGACCCAGTACTTC. The encoded protein is CASSLGGQGQETQYF. The rearrangement joins TRBV5-6 to TRBJ2-5; TRBD1 aligns across 9 bases. V was pared by 0 bases and J by 1 base, with 1 base of the junction left unmatched. The CDR3 loop spans 15 amino acids. CDR1 and CDR2 from the germline V gene are SGHDT and YYEEEE.